The T cell receptor (beta chain) described here comes from a study of vaccination and CD4 T cells after COVID-19. Specified treatment: roughly 10-day PBMC culture with coronavirus spike peptide pools or control peptides (ViraFEST assay). The Oncomine TCR Beta short-read assay was what sequenced the DNA obtained from cultured CD4+ T cells. One entry per CDR3 protein results from TCRdb running MiXCR on the PCR reads. The table records approximately 12,000 distinct CDR3 sequences, less than 80% of them present only once. Trimming stripped 10 bases from V and 6 bases from J, with 19 bases between. This CDR3 contains 14 residues. Germline lookup yields CDR1 MGHDK and CDR2 SYGVNS. As regards this clonotype: What it recognizes is unknown.

The clonotype comes from a human donor who had recovered from COVID-19. What was sequenced was CD4+ T cells from blood, cultured in vitro. The gene calls are TRBV25-1 and TRBJ2-1; D perhaps matches TRBD2 (6 bases). CDR3 nucleotides: TGTGCCACCTCACCGGGACTCCATTCCAATGAGCAGTTCTTC. Its translation is CATSPGLHSNEQFF.